This T cell receptor beta chain came from a study of cytomegalovirus exposure and HLA in healthy donors (dated by TCRdb to the late 2010s). General notes on the study: According to an earlier analysis of 587 of the donors, roughly 180 million T cells yielded 117 million unique TCR beta sequences and 276 Gb of sequence data. Roughly 310 gigabases of sequencing data and 70 million to 85 million unique TCR sequences were included in an early release covering 550 to 650 HLA-typed donors. Among the 398 genotyped donors, under 90% belonged to the genetic ancestry cluster associated with self-reported Caucasian donors. The study was designed to test whether signatures of past pathogen exposure could be identified by cataloging public T cell receptors. The study used immunosequencing to profile the T cell repertoires of 600 to 850 subjects and linked those repertoires to cytomegalovirus serostatus. A separate validation cohort of approximately 130 different subjects was used in addition to the approximately 670-subject first cohort. To predict cytomegalovirus infection status, the study brought together high-throughput TCR immunosequencing, statistical association of individual TCRs with disease status, and machine learning. In a later analysis, previously published TCR beta repertoires from about 670 donors were re-analyzed and high-resolution HLA genotyping was added so that TCR occurrence patterns could be studied. Rather than using new phenotypic data, the later analysis identified candidate immune exposures from TCR beta sequences and from how often those sequences occurred across donors. An earlier analysis of fewer than 700 of the donors applied high-throughput TCR beta sequencing to assess whether each TCR beta V gene segment acted as functional or pseudogenic. Donor age, sex, ethnicity and CMV serostatus were compiled together with the repertoire data. A later genetic analysis used genome-wide SNP genotypes for about three fifths of the roughly 700 donors, treating that subset as a discovery cohort. All discovery cohort repertoires had been generated on a single sequencing platform. HLA typing covered class I and class II loci at four-digit resolution. Typing coverage differed by locus: A, B, C, DRB1 and DQB1 were typed in roughly 629-640 donors, DQA1 in about 550, DPA1 in 600 to 610, and DPB1 in 400 to 480. About five DR-DQ haplotypes were handled as single units for association and clustering because linkage in the cohort was strong. Across 398 genotyped donors of the cohort, an average of roughly 230,000 unique TCR beta nucleotide sequences per donor were sequenced, and roughly 18% of those sequences were non-productive. Overall study results and their limits: A cluster of highly shared sequence variants was judged likely to represent a technical artifact of the sequencing pipeline. CMV serostatus was the only immune exposure information available for the cohort. A further reported finding was that TCR beta sequences accurately predicted the HLA-A and HLA-B alleles for most subjects in the first cohort. A later analysis reported that several top co-occurrence clusters appeared linked to parvovirus B19, influenza, CMV and Epstein-Barr virus. At a false discovery rate of 0.05, a later analysis linked some 18,000 TCR beta sequences to specific HLA alleles. In an earlier analysis of 450 to 750 of the donors, most TCR beta V segments appeared in productive rearrangements about 87% or about 30% of the time, broadly matching IMGT annotations. In both the original and validation cohorts, the classifier was reported to diagnose cytomegalovirus status with high specificity and sensitivity. A later analysis found that HLA-associated TCR beta chains were more clonally expanded and had lower generation probabilities than equally common non-associated chains. A later analysis found that TCR association rates varied across HLA loci, with DRB1 alleles showing the most associated TCRs and HLA-C alleles the fewest. In a later analysis, most CMV-associated TCR beta chains were found to appear HLA-restricted, with HLA associations seemingly driven largely by CMV exposure. V-gene and J-gene trimming of TCR beta chains was associated with a missense DCLRE1C variant in a later genetic analysis, and the association was replicated in an independent cohort. In this cohort, only TCR beta chains were sequenced, and detectable features were limited by the absence of alpha or paired-chain data. Most TCR sequences were seen in very few donors, while some public TCRs were found in many individuals. The authors suggested that the approach could potentially be extended to other disease states and immunological phenotypes. Because counts were too low, roughly 18 rarely observed V segments, including chromosome 9 orphons, were left out of the earlier analysis of a few hundred of the donors. Because HLA typing was unavailable for some donors at each locus, only the typed subset was used in association tests. The 87-base-pair reads could not distinguish some IMGT-functional V segments, including TRBV6-2 and TRBV6-3, so those segments were excluded. Linkage disequilibrium might explain the correlated functional status among segregating V segments, but an unknown experimental factor could not be excluded. In vitro tests confirmed that a few of the cytomegalovirus-associated TCR beta chains recognize cytomegalovirus antigens. Roughly uniform sequencing depth across donors was assumed in presence/absence analyses, although this assumption may not hold. In a later genetic analysis, fewer N-insertions in productive TCRs were reported among donors in an Asian-associated ancestry cluster than the 666-donor mean. Strong co-occurrence of HLA alleles, especially DR and DQ, made assigning TCR associations to individual alleles difficult. In the study, some 180 TCR beta chains were listed as associated with cytomegalovirus.

In total, 630 or so healthy bone marrow donors made up the cohort. At the time of sampling, all cohort members were nominally healthy, though unrecorded immune exposures were likely present. Of the approximately 700 cohort members, around 290 had positive CMV serostatus and fewer than 400 had negative CMV serostatus, and CMV serostatus was not recorded for the donor. A peripheral blood sample was provided by each donor, and peripheral blood mononuclear cells were used for TCR beta sequencing. Genomic DNA was extracted from the blood cell samples with the Qiagen DNeasy Blood Extraction Kit. About this clone itself: It lacks a known antigen. The sample holds no much larger clone one base away, and base qualities are not on file.

The library was prepared using the immunoSEQ multiplex PCR assay. A mixture of 60 forward primers for TCR Vbeta segments and 13 reverse primers for TCR Jbeta segments was used in the multiplex PCR. The CDR3 region of rearranged TCR beta genes was amplified from genomic DNA by a multiplex PCR assay. The Illumina HiSeq System was used to sequence the amplified TCR beta libraries as 87-base-pair reads. Under the source paper's analysis protocol: A later analysis counted approximately 76 million unique TCR beta chains across the 500 to 850 repertoires, and roughly 11 million of these chains were shared by at least two donors. To remove PCR and sequencing errors, raw reads were error-corrected and collapsed into unique sequences using a nearest-neighbor algorithm that merged closely related sequences. Alignment of CDR3 sequences to IMGT reference sequences was used to assign V, D and J gene segments. For a sequence to be retained, at least a six-nucleotide match to both a V gene segment and a J gene segment was required. Rearrangements were called productive when the CDR3 lacked stop codons and stayed in frame with V and J; all others were non-productive. CDR3 was defined according to IMGT convention as the region running from the second conserved V-encoded cysteine to the conserved J-encoded phenylalanine. The earlier analysis of about 530 of the donors excluded any sequence lacking an unambiguous match to a single V gene segment. In an earlier analysis of approximately 610 of the donors, V segments were called functional above 56.7% productive rearrangements and were called segregating when the between-donor standard deviation exceeded 5%. To diagnose cytomegalovirus status from the catalog of TCR beta chain sequences, a statistical classification framework was built. A later analysis assigned V and J genes by comparing TCR nucleotide sequences with IMGT/GENE-DB human TR gene sequences. Using the TCRdist pipeline, a later analysis assigned CDR3 sequences along with most-parsimonious VDJ recombination scenarios. In a later analysis, every TCR beta chain was defined by the combination of its CDR3 amino acid sequence and its V-gene family, and reads without a unique V-gene family were dropped. A later analysis removed over 500 highly shared, low-generation-probability nucleotide sequences to deal with suspected cross-contamination and a sequencing artifact. In a later analysis, a clonal expansion index for each public chain was calculated from normalized within-repertoire ranks of inferred template counts. In a later analysis, generation probabilities were computed using a VDJ recombination model fitted to out-of-frame rearrangements, and the results were checked against IGoR. Hypergeometric tests were used in a later analysis to score TCR-TCR, TCR-HLA and TCR-CMV co-occurrence, with a repertoire-size bias correction applied to the TCR pairs. To estimate false discovery rates, a later analysis permuted the HLA or CMV assignments 20 times. In a later analysis, co-occurring TCRs were grouped using DBSCAN, and TCRdist sequence similarity was added for clustering within HLA-allele-positive subsets. For co-occurrence clustering, repertoires with fewer than 30,000 or more than 120,000 public chains were excluded, along with roughly 5 repertoires with anomalous nucleotide sharing. TCRdb limited this immuneACCESS table to in-frame rearrangements with V and J called. A share of clones is missing; checked studies link under half to unresolved V genes, and the rest is unexplained. The V and J calls and clone size were taken over from that table, and D and trimming were inferred from the DNA. The sample yields more than 90,000 clones; around 80% were counted once. The top ten constitute roughly 8% of the sample.

The CDR3 contains 14 residues, cysteine and phenylalanine counted. Just the 42-base CDR3 DNA is kept, in frame starting at base 1. CDR1 and CDR2 are read off the germline V gene (reference sequence) as GTSNPN and SVGIG. A distance of 13 bases separates the germline ends of V and J, which lose 3 bases and 5 bases respectively. The chain employs TRBV30 and TRBJ2-2; TRBD2 might be the D gene, on 6 matching bases. The source of this sequence is a human donor in good health. Input material: PBMCs. The CDR3 protein is CAWRGDSGTGELFF. The nucleotides read TGTGCCTGGAGAGGAGACAGCGGGACCGGGGAGCTGTTTTTT.